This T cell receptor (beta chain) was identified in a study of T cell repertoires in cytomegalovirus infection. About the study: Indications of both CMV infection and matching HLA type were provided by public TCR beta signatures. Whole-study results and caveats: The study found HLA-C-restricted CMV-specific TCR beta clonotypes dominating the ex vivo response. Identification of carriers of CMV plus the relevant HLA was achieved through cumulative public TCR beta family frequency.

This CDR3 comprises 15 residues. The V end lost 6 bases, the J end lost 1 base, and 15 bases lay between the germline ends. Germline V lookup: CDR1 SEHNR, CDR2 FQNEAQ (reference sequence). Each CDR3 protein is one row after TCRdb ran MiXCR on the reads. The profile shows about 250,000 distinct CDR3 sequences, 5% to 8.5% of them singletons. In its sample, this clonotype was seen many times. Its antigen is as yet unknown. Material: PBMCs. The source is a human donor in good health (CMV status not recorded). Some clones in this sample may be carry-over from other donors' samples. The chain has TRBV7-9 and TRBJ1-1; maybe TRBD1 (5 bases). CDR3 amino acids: CASRGVRRTNTEAFF. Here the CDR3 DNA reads TGTGCCAGCAGGGGGGTCCGGCGGACGAACACTGAAGCTTTCTTT.